One sample yielded the 9 T cell receptor beta chains listed below, sequenced in a study of patients and donors after allogeneic stem cell transplantation. TCRdb re-called the RT-PCR reads with MiXCR, one entry per CDR3 protein. Of roughly 940,000 distinct CDR3 sequences listed, 15% to 20% are singletons. What was sequenced was blood, either unsorted or a sorted T cell fraction (not recorded which). The receptors were gathered from a human donor who was either an allogeneic HSCT recipient or a stem cell or donor lymphocyte infusion donor (not recorded which). It is not recorded whose cells these are; they may come from a transplant donor.

This clonotype was counted between two and nine times. The chain combines TRBV6-5 with TRBJ2-1; 7 nucleotides line up with TRBD1. The ends lost 4 bases at V and 7 bases at J; junction bases unmatched: 10. CDR1 is MNHEY and CDR2 is SVGAGI in the germline V gene. The CDR3 runs 15 residues. CDR3 sequence reads: CASSSTGTAPNEQFF. DNA of the CDR3: TGTGCCAGCAGTTCTACCGGGACAGCACCAAATGAGCAGTTCTTC.

CDR3 amino acids: CSARAGQGAFYEQYF. DNA for the CDR3: TGCAGTGCTAGAGCCGGACAGGGGGCCTTCTACGAGCAGTACTTC. The chain has TRBV20-1 and TRBJ2-7; 11 bases line up with TRBD1. Trimming removed 1 base from V and 3 bases from J; junction bases left unmatched: 5. The CDR3 extends over 15 amino acids. The germline V gene has CDR1 DFQATT and CDR2 SNEGSKA (reference sequence).

V gene TRBV20-1 combines with J gene TRBJ2-5; TRBD2 matches 9 bases. The CDR3 length is 18 residues. Per germline, CDR1 DFQATT and CDR2 SNEGSKA (reference sequence). The trim removed 1 base at V and 2 bases at J, leaving 14 bases unmatched. As DNA, the CDR3 is TGCAGTGCTAGAGCGGGCCCGATAGCGGGAGTTAATCAAGAGACCCAGTACTTC. Amino acid sequence: CSARAGPIAGVNQETQYF.

This clonotype was seen only a few times. The chain combines TRBV6-1 with TRBJ1-4, with 7 bases identical to TRBD1. Germline-derived CDR1 and CDR2 are MNHNS and SASEGT. V was clipped by 6 bases and J by 8 bases; unmatched bases: 12. CDR3 length: 15 residues. The CDR3 nucleotides read TGTGCCAGCAGCGAGTCGACAGGGAGGAAAGAAAAACTGTTTTTT. It encodes CASSESTGRKEKLFF.

The rearrangement links TRBV27 to TRBJ2-7; D may correspond to TRBD1 or TRBD2 (6 bases each). Germline V gives CDR1 MNHEY, CDR2 SMNVEV (reference sequence). This CDR3 contains 13 residues. The V gene lost 5 bases and the J gene lost 4 bases, with 12 bases spanning the gap. The CDR3 loop is CASSKGGTYEQYF. DNA for the CDR3: TGTGCCAGCAGTAAAGGGGGGACATACGAGCAGTACTTC.

There are a few counts of this clonotype. The chain joins TRBV9 to TRBJ2-1, with 11 bases lining up with TRBD2. The CDR3 has 17 amino acids. Trimming at V came to 0 bases and at J to 4 bases, leaving 6 bases not matched to a gene. Germline CDR1 and CDR2: SGDLS and YYNGEE. The CDR3 nucleotides are TGTGCCAGCAGCGTAGATCTAGCGGGAGGCCAATACAATGAGCAGTTCTTC. It is translated as CASSVDLAGGQYNEQFF.

This clonotype was picked up many times. This chain joins TRBV27 and TRBJ2-1, with TRBD1 matching over 7 bases. Germline trimming cut 5 bases from V and 6 bases from J; bases unmatched to any gene: 16. Germline CDR1 MNHEY, CDR2 SMNVEV (reference sequence). CDR3 length: 17 amino acids. This chain's CDR3 is CASSQKFSDRVGNEQFF. CDR3 DNA sequence: TGTGCCAGCAGTCAAAAATTCTCCGACAGGGTCGGCAATGAGCAGTTCTTC.

CDR3 coding DNA: TGTGCCAGCAGTTTAGAGGGGACTGACACTGAAGCTTTCTTT. Protein: CASSLEGTDTEAFF. The chain carries TRBV12-3 or TRBV12-4 and TRBJ1-1; D is possibly TRBD1 (5 bases). The germline V and J ends were trimmed by 1 base and 3 bases, with 9 bases remaining between them. This CDR3 comprises 14 residues.

This clonotype has a handful of counts. V gene TRBV20-1 combines with J gene TRBJ2-5; D is uncertain. CDR3 size: 11 residues. Trimming left V 6 bases short and J 5 bases short, with 10 bases between. Per the germline V gene, CDR1 is DFQATT and CDR2 is SNEGSKA (reference sequence). The CDR3 DNA follows: TGCAGTGCAAAGTCCGGGGAGACCCAGTACTTC. This sequence encodes CSAKSGETQYF.